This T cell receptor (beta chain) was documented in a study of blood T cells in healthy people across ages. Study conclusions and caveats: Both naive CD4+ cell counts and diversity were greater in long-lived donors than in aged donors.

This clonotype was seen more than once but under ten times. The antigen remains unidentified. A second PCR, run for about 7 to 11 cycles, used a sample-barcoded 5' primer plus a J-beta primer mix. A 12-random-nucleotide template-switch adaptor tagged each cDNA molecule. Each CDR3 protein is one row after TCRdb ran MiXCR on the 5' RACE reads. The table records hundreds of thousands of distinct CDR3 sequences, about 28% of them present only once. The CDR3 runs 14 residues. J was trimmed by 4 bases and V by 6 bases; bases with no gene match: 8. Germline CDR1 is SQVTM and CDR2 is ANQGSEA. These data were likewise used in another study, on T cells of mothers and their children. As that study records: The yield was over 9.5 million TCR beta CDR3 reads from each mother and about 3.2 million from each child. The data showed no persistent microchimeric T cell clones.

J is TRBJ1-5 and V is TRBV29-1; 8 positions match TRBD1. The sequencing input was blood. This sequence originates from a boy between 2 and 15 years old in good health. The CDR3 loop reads CSVAPGGENQPQHF. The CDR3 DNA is TGCAGCGTGGCCCCAGGGGGCGAGAATCAGCCCCAGCATTTT.